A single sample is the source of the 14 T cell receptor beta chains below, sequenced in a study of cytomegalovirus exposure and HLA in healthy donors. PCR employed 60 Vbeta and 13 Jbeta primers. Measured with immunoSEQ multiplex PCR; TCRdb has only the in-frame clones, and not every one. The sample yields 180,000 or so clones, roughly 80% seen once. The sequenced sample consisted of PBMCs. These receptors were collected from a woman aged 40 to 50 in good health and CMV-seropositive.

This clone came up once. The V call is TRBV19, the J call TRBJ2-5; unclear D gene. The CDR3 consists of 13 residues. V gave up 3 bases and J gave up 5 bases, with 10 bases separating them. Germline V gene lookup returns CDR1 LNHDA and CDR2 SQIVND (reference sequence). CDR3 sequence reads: CASSIEPGETQYF. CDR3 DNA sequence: TGTGCCAGTAGTATCGAACCCGGGGAGACCCAGTACTTC.

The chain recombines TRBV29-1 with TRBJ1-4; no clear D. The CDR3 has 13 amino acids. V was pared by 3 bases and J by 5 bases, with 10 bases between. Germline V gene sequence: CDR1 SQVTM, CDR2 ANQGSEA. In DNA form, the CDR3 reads TGCAGCGTTGATCCGACGGGGAATGAAAAACTGTTTTTT. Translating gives CSVDPTGNEKLFF. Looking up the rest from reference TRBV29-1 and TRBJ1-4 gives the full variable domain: SAVISQKPSRDICQRGTSLTIQCQVDSQVTMMFWYRQQPGQSLTLIATANQGSEATYESGFVIDKFPISRPNLTFSTLTVSNMSPEDSSIYLCSVDPTGNEKLFFGSGTQLSVL.

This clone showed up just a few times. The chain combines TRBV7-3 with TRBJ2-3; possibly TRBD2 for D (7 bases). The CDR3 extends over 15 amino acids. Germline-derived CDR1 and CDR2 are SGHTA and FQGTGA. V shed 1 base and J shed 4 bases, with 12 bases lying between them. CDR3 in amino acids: CASSLKGGIPDTQYF. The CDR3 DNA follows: TGTGCCAGCAGCTTAAAGGGGGGGATCCCAGATACGCAGTATTTT.

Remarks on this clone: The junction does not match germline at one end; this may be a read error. This CDR3 reads CASSLSDKQYF. CDR3 DNA: TGTGCCAGCAGCTTAAGCGATAAGCAGTATTTT. This sequence joins TRBV7-9 and TRBJ2-3; D is uncertain. The germline V gene has CDR1 SEHNR and CDR2 FQNEAQ (reference sequence). The CDR3 sequence is 11 residues long.

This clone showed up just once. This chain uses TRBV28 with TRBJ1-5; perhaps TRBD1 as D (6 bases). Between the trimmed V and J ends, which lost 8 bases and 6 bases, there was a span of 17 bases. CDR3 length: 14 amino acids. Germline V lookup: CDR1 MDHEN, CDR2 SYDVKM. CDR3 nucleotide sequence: TGTGCCAGCGGGTATGGGGGCGTGGGTCAGCCCCAGCATTTT. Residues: CASGYGGVGQPQHF.

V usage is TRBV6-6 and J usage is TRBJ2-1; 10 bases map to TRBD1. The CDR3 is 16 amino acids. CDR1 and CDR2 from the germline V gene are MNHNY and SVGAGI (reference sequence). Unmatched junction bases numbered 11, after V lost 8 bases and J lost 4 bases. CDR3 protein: CASLSYRDRGYNEQFF. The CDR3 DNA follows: TGTGCCAGCTTATCTTACCGGGACAGGGGTTACAATGAGCAGTTCTTC.

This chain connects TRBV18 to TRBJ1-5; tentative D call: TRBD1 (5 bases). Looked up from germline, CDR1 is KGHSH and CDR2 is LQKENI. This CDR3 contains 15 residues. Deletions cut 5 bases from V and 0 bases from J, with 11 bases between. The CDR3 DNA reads TGTGCCAGCTCATCCGGGGGGGATAGCAATCAGCCCCAGCATTTT. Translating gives CASSSGGDSNQPQHF.

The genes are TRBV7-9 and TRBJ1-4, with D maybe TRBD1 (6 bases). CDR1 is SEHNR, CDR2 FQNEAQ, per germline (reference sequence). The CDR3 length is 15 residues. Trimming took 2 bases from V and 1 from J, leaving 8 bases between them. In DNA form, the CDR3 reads TGTGCCAGCAGCTTAATACAGGGAACTAATGAAAAACTGTTTTTT. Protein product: CASSLIQGTNEKLFF.

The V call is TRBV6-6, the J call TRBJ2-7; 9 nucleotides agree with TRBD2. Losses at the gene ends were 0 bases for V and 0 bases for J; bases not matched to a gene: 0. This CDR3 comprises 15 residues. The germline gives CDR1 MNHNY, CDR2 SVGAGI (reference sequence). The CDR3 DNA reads TGTGCCAGCAGTTACTCTAGCGGGAGCTCCTACGAGCAGTACTTC. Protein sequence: CASSYSSGSSYEQYF.

CDR3 DNA sequence: TGCGCCAGCAGCTTGGGGACTAGCGGGAGGAGAAATGAGCAGTTCTTC. This encodes CASSLGTSGRRNEQFF. V gene TRBV5-1 combines with J gene TRBJ2-1, with 14 positions matching TRBD2. V was pared by 0 bases and J by 7 bases, with 3 bases of the junction left unmatched. The germline V gene has CDR1 SGHRS and CDR2 YFSETQ. The CDR3 contains 16 residues.

Here the CDR3 reads CAWGGETQYF. The DNA of the CDR3 is TGTGCCTGGGGGGGGGAGACCCAGTACTTC. The chain combines TRBV30 with TRBJ2-5; D perhaps matches TRBD2 (6 bases). Trimming removed 5 bases from V and 5 bases from J, with 6 bases in between. This CDR3 is built from 10 residues. From germline, CDR1 is GTSNPN and CDR2 SVGIG (reference sequence).

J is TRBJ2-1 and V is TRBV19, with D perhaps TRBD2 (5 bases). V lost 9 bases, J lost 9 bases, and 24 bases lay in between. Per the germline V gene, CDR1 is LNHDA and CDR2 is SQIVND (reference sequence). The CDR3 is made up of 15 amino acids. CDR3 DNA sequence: TGTGCCAGCAAAGACCCCATGCTAGCTCCGAGTGAGCAGTTCTTC. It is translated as CASKDPMLAPSEQFF. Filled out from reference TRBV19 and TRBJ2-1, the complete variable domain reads DGGITQSPKYLFRKEGQNVTLSCEQNLNHDAMYWYRQDPGQGLRLIYYSQIVNDFQKGDIAEGYSVSREKKESFPLTVTSAQKNPTAFYLCASKDPMLAPSEQFFGPGTRLTVL.

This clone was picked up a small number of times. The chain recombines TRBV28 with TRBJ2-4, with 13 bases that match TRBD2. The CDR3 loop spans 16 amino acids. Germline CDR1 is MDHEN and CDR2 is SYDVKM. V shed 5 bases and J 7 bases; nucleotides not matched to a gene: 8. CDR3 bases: TGTGCCAGCAGTCCAACTAGCGGGAGGGCTGGGAACATTCAGTACTTC. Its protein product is CASSPTSGRAGNIQYF. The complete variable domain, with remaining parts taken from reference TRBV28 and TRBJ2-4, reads DVKVTQSSRYLVKRTGEKVFLECVQDMDHENMFWYRQDPGLGLRLIYFSYDVKMKEKGDIPEGYSVSREKKERFSLILESASTNQTSMYLCASSPTSGRAGNIQYFGAGTRLSVL.

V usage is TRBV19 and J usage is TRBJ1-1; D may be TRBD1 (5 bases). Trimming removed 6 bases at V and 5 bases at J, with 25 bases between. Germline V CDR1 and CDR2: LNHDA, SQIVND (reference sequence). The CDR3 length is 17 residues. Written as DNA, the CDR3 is TGTGCCAGTAGCCTCAATACAGGTTCGAGGTTTGGGACTGAAGCTTTCTTT. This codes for CASSLNTGSRFGTEAFF.